The text below deals with one TCR beta chain. As yet, its antigen is unknown. Combining a sample-barcoded 5' primer with a J-beta primer mix, a second PCR ran for about 6 to 11 cycles. TCRdb ran MiXCR on the 5' RACE reads and lists one entry per CDR3 protein. The sample lists around 1,000,000 distinct CDR3 sequences, around two fifths occurring once. This sample was included in a study of blood T cells in healthy people across ages. Study observations and caveats: Naive CD4+ cells and diversity were both higher in long-lived donors than in aged donors. Roughly linear age-related decline in beta diversity appeared, significant by age roughly 40.

There were healthy Caucasian individuals from Russia, aged about 6 to 100, serving as donors. In each sample, at least 6 million PBMCs were isolated. Trimming stripped 1 base from V and 5 bases from J, with 9 bases between. CDR3 length equals 14 residues. Per the germline V gene, CDR1 is SGHNT and CDR2 is YYREEE (reference sequence). The clonotype comes from a man aged 18 to 29 in good health. Sequenced: blood. The chain employs TRBV5-4 and TRBJ1-4, with TRBD1 as a possible D gene (5 bases). CDR3 protein: CASSLRGRNEKLFF. DNA of the CDR3: TGTGCCAGCAGCTTGAGGGGACGGAATGAAAAACTGTTTTTT.